Described below is a single T cell receptor (beta chain) sequence and its context. TCRdb keeps only in-frame clones here, not all; method: immunoSEQ multiplex PCR. The sample contains 250,000 to 300,000 clones, 80% to 95% of which appear only once. The record originates from a study of blood T cell repertoires in COVID-19. Germline assignment: CDR1 LNHDA and CDR2 SQIVND (reference sequence). V shed 8 bases and J shed 7 bases, with 9 bases lying between them. CDR3 length: 11 residues. What was sequenced was peripheral blood. The rearrangement uses TRBV19 and TRBJ2-4, with D possibly TRBD2 on 5 matching bases. This receptor was obtained from a woman in her 30s with COVID-19, enrolled during active disease. CDR3 coding DNA: TGTGCCAGTCTAGCACGGAACATTCAGTACTTC. It translates to CASLARNIQYF.